The next 20 T cell receptor beta chains were all read from a single sample in a study of blood T cell repertoires in COVID-19. The repertoire was sequenced with immunoSEQ multiplex PCR; TCRdb's copy has only in-frame clones and lacks some. The sample has approximately 120,000 clones, approximately 89% seen once. Sequencing was performed on peripheral blood. The receptors were gathered from a human donor in a cohort sampled during active COVID-19.

This rearrangement joins TRBV5-6 to TRBJ2-1; a weak D match, TRBD2 (6 bases). V lost 5 bases and J lost 4, with 13 bases in between. Germline V gene sequence: CDR1 SGHDT, CDR2 YYEEEE. The CDR3 runs to 14 residues. The CDR3 spells CASSTNSGYNEQFF. CDR3 bases: TGTGCCAGCAGTACGAATAGCGGATACAATGAGCAGTTCTTC.

CDR3 nucleotide sequence: TGCGCCAGCAGCTTGGCAACAGGCGGCTACACCTTC. Its translation is CASSLATGGYTF. The chain employs TRBV5-1 and TRBJ1-2, with D possibly TRBD1 on 5 matching bases. This CDR3 has 12 amino acids. Germline V gene sequence: CDR1 SGHRS, CDR2 YFSETQ. V dropped 0 bases and J dropped 8 bases, with 8 bases sitting between them.

V and J are TRBV5-4 and TRBJ2-3; 7 bases fit TRBD2. CDR1 and CDR2 from the germline V gene are SGHNT and YYREEE (reference sequence). The CDR3 consists of 16 residues. The ends lost 0 bases at V and 5 bases at J; junction bases unmatched: 9. CDR3 amino acids: CASSLGGAASGDTQYF. In nucleotides, the CDR3 is TGTGCCAGCAGCTTGGGAGGGGCTGCTAGCGGAGATACGCAGTATTTT.

This clone was detected only a few times. The rearrangement uses TRBV2 and TRBJ2-7; D uncertain. The V end was cut by 5 bases, the J end by 4 bases, with 6 bases between. Germline CDR1 SNHLY, CDR2 FYNNEI. The CDR3 is made up of 11 amino acids. CDR3 amino acids: CASSFFYEQYF. The CDR3 DNA reads TGTGCCAGCAGTTTCTTTTACGAGCAGTACTTC.

The rearrangement uses TRBV10-3 and TRBJ1-1, with 9 bases that match TRBD1. V gave up 6 bases and J gave up 3 bases; unmatched junction bases: 5. CDR1 is ENHRY and CDR2 is SYGVKD in the germline V gene. The CDR3 extends over 14 amino acids. This chain's CDR3 is CAIRGTGRDTEAFF. DNA of the CDR3: TGTGCCATCAGGGGGACAGGGAGGGACACTGAAGCTTTCTTT.

The genes are TRBV5-1 and TRBJ2-3; TRBD2 agrees at 8 bases. Germline-derived CDR1 and CDR2 are SGHRS and YFSETQ. CDR3 length: 15 amino acids. V lost 0 bases to trimming and J lost 4 bases; unmatched junction nucleotides: 4. This chain's CDR3 is CASSLVGRASDTQYF. The CDR3 DNA sequence: TGCGCCAGCAGCTTGGTCGGGAGGGCCTCAGATACGCAGTATTTT.

The rearrangement links TRBV7-9 to TRBJ1-3; no firm D call. The length of the CDR3 is 16 residues. The germline CDR1 and CDR2 sequences are SEHNR and FQNEAQ (reference sequence). The V and J ends lost 5 bases and 0 bases respectively, with 14 bases between them. Written as DNA, the CDR3 is TGTGCCAGCAGCGAAAAGCCCCCTGGCTCTGGAAACACCATATATTTT. It translates to CASSEKPPGSGNTIYF.

The chain combines TRBV5-1 with TRBJ1-5; possibly TRBD1 for D (6 bases). V lost 4 bases, J lost 7 bases, and 18 bases lay in between. Germline V gene lookup returns CDR1 SGHRS and CDR2 YFSETQ. The CDR3 covers 15 residues. The CDR3 here is CASSEGTTISQPQHF. In DNA, the CDR3 is TGCGCCAGCAGCGAGGGGACAACCATTAGCCAGCCCCAGCATTTT.

This chain uses TRBV11-2 with TRBJ2-5; D might be TRBD2 (5 bases). CDR1 is SGHAT, CDR2 FQNNGV, per germline. The CDR3 extends over 11 amino acids. Trimming pared 4 bases from V and 13 bases from J, leaving 13 bases between. Here the CDR3 DNA reads TGTGCCAGCAGCTCTAGCCTAGCTCGGTACTTC. This translates into CASSSSLARYF.

This sequence joins TRBV7-2 and TRBJ1-5, with 8 bases lining up with TRBD1. Germline assignment: CDR1 SGHTA and CDR2 FQGNSA. Trimming took 4 bases from V and 2 from J; bases not matched to a gene: 7. CDR3 size: 16 residues. The CDR3 DNA is TGTGCCAGCAGCTCCACCCAGGGGGCTGGCAATCAGCCCCAGCATTTT. It specifies CASSSTQGAGNQPQHF.

The chain recombines TRBV2 with TRBJ2-5, with TRBD2 matching over 10 bases. V gave up 6 bases and J gave up 5 bases; unmatched junction bases: 6. CDR1 SNHLY and CDR2 FYNNEI come from the germline V gene. This CDR3 is built from 14 residues. CDR3 bases: TGTGCCAGCAGCCTAGCGGGAGTGTGGGAGACCCAGTACTTC. Protein: CASSLAGVWETQYF.

In DNA form, the CDR3 reads TGTGCCAGCAGCGTTTCTGTAGCGGGGGTGGGTGTTGAGCAGTTCTTC. Residues: CASSVSVAGVGVEQFF. The chain joins TRBV9 to TRBJ2-1; TRBD2 agrees at 9 bases. Germline CDR1 is SGDLS and CDR2 is YYNGEE. This CDR3 region has 16 residues. V trimming: 2 bases; J trimming: 9 bases; junction bases outside the gene matches: 12. The full variable domain, its missing parts supplied by reference TRBV9 and TRBJ2-1, is DSGVTQTPKHLITATGQRVTLRCSPRSGDLSVYWYQQSLDQGLQFLIQYYNGEERAKGNILERFSAQQFPDLHSELNLSSLELGDSALYFCASSVSVAGVGVEQFFGPGTRLTVL.

This clone was counted between two and nine times. V and J are TRBV2 and TRBJ1-6; D gene ambiguous. The ends were cut back, 6 bases at V and 5 bases at J, with 11 bases in the middle. The CDR3 has 14 residues. Germline V CDR1 and CDR2: SNHLY, FYNNEI. CDR3 sequence: CASRPGIHNSPLHF. The CDR3 coding sequence is TGTGCCAGCAGACCCGGGATACATAATTCACCCCTCCACTTT.

V gene TRBV5-4 combines with J gene TRBJ1-6; 8 bases fit TRBD1. Trimming at V came to 2 bases and at J to 9 bases, leaving 10 bases not matched to a gene. This CDR3 comprises 16 residues. Germline V gives CDR1 SGHNT, CDR2 YYREEE (reference sequence). CDR3 bases: TGTGCCAGCAGCTTTTTTCCAGGACAGGGTAGTTCACCCCTCCACTTT. This sequence encodes CASSFFPGQGSSPLHF. Complete variable domain (other parts from reference TRBV5-4 and TRBJ1-6): ETGVTQSPTHLIKTRGQQVTLRCSSQSGHNTVSWYQQALGQGPQFIFQYYREEENGRGNFPPRFSGLQFPNYSSELNVNALELDDSALYLCASSFFPGQGSSPLHFGNGTRLTVT.

The chain joins TRBV25-1 to TRBJ1-4; 8 positions agree with TRBD1. This CDR3 is 17 amino acids long. Germline values: CDR1 MGHDK, CDR2 SYGVNS. V lost 5 bases and J lost 1; bases outside the gene matches: 9. The CDR3 region has the DNA TGTGCCAGCAGTCAAAGCCCAGGGGGCTTAACTAATGAAAAACTGTTTTTT. Its protein product is CASSQSPGGLTNEKLFF.

The chain combines TRBV6-5 with TRBJ1-2, with a possible D match to TRBD1 (5 bases). This CDR3 is 12 amino acids long. Germline CDR1 MNHEY, CDR2 SVGAGI. With 9 bases removed from V and 0 bases from J, the gap between germline ends came to 8 bases. CDR3 DNA: TGTGCCAGTGACAGAGCTAACTATGGCTACACCTTC. It codes for CASDRANYGYTF.

The CDR3 DNA reads TGTGCCAGCAGCTTACAGGGGGCTTTTTCTGGCTACACCTTC. Its translation is CASSLQGAFSGYTF. The chain is built from TRBV7-9 and TRBJ1-2, with 8 bases matching TRBD1. Germline V gene lookup returns CDR1 SEHNR and CDR2 FQNEAQ (reference sequence). V shed 2 bases, J shed 7 bases, and the junction held 6 bases outside the gene matches. There are 14 residues in the CDR3.

The V and J genes are TRBV7-9 and TRBJ2-1; 16 nucleotides align to TRBD2. V shed 6 bases, J shed 4 bases, and the junction held 3 bases outside the gene matches. There are 16 residues in the CDR3. CDR1 is SEHNR, CDR2 FQNEAQ, per germline (reference sequence). The CDR3 is CASRGLAGGKYNEQFF. For the CDR3, the DNA is TGTGCCAGCAGGGGACTAGCGGGGGGGAAATACAATGAGCAGTTCTTC.

Only a few counts were recorded for this clone. The junction departs from the called germline gene at one end, perhaps through a read error. The chain joins TRBV27 to TRBJ2-7; 7 bases align to TRBD2. The CDR3 runs to 13 residues. Per the germline V gene, CDR1 is MNHEY and CDR2 is SMNVEV (reference sequence). CDR3 amino acids: CASSFTGRLPLLF. The CDR3 DNA sequence: TGTGCCAGCAGTTTTACCGGGAGGCTCCCTTTGTTGTTC.

The rearrangement links TRBV30 to TRBJ1-1; TRBD1 agrees at 8 bases. Germline V gives CDR1 GTSNPN, CDR2 SVGIG (reference sequence). CDR3 length: 14 amino acids. The V segment lost 4 bases and the J segment 5 bases; nucleotides outside the gene matches: 9. For the CDR3, the DNA is TGTGCCTGGAACGGACAGGGCATAGAGACTGAAGCTTTCTTT. It encodes CAWNGQGIETEAFF.